This T cell receptor (beta chain) was recorded in a study of T cell changes during pregnancy in multiple sclerosis. Clones were read by immunoSEQ multiplex PCR, and TCRdb kept only the in-frame ones, dropping some. The sample consists of about 100,000 clones, approximately 91% of them appearing once. CDR1 and CDR2 from the germline V gene are SGHNT and YYREEE (reference sequence). V lost 1 base, J lost 5 bases, and 10 bases stayed unmatched. This CDR3 has 16 residues. This sequence originates from a female donor with multiple sclerosis, enrolled in a pregnancy study. The chain employs TRBV5-4 and TRBJ2-7, with 9 bases lining up with TRBD2. The specimen was peripheral blood, collected in the second trimester of pregnancy. CDR3 in DNA: TGTGCCAGCAGCTTGTCCAGGTCTAGCGGGAAGGACGAGCAGTACTTC. Amino acid sequence: CASSLSRSSGKDEQYF.